This TCR beta chain was sequenced in a study of neurological immune-mediated disorders. Study-wide results and caveats: The phylogenetic placement of 18 of 34 multiple sclerosis patients' repertoires in one related-CDR3 cluster constitutes a possible signature. Any association between clinical or MRI features and the multiple sclerosis repertoire cluster was absent. While HTLV-1-associated myelopathy showed the greatest TCR clonal expansion, multiple sclerosis showed the least, falling below healthy controls.

This clonotype has at least ten counts. The antigen remains unidentified. The cDNA was generated through 5'RACE incorporating 10-nucleotide random UMIs. TCRdb recomputed calls from the 5' RACE reads with MiXCR, one row per CDR3 protein. This table holds more than 50,000 distinct CDR3 sequences, roughly 3.5% found once. V gave up 0 bases and J gave up 5 bases, with 14 bases separating them. CDR1 is MGHRA and CDR2 is YSYEKL in the germline V gene. The CDR3 is 15 residues long. The chain links TRBV4-1 to TRBJ2-7; a weak D match, TRBD2 (5 bases). The TCR comes from a woman aged 55 to 70 with multiple sclerosis. What was sequenced was PBMCs. DNA for the CDR3: TGCGCCAGCAGCCAAGATATGAAAGGAGGCCACGAGCAGTACTTC. Its translation: CASSQDMKGGHEQYF.